A selection of T cell receptor beta chains follows, all from one sample in a study of siplizumab effects on memory and regulatory T cells. TCRdb's table, derived via immunoSEQ multiplex PCR, lists solely in-frame clones and lacks some. The table lists more than 95,000 clones, approximately 94% of them singletons, with around 0.3% in the top ten. Sequencing was carried out using CD4+ T cells sorted from blood. These receptors came from a human donor in good health. Each CDR3 is given with its conserved first and last residue. Clone size is shown for a subset of rows, as once, few, many or a class of expanded clone.

abundance	v_gene	j_gene	CDR3aa
-	TRBV6-6	TRBJ2-3	CASSQRRGLRTDTQYF
-	TRBV5-1	TRBJ2-7	CASSRHREGEQYF
-	TRBV10-3	TRBJ1-2	CAIRVQLKSNYGYTF
-	TRBV30	TRBJ2-7	CGLGEQYF
-	TRBV18	TRBJ1-3	CASSPRQGATGNTIYF
-	TRBV18	TRBJ1-1	CASSPQGIGTEAFF
-	TRBV4-2	TRBJ1-2	CASSHPGQVDGYTF
-	TRBV4-1	TRBJ1-2	CASSQGLFWSKGFNYGYTF
-	TRBV5-5	TRBJ1-5	CASSLGVGASNQPQHF
-	TRBV10-2	TRBJ2-3	CASRLFFQGTDTQYF
-	TRBV10-3	TRBJ1-1	CAISPTGGNTEAFF
-	TRBV14	TRBJ1-6	CASSPGTGNSPLHF
-	TRBV18	TRBJ1-5	CASSPNSNQPQHF
-	TRBV28	TRBJ1-2	CASSTTRVNYGYTF
-	TRBV2	TRBJ1-6	CASRKTGTELNSPLHF
once	TRBV18	TRBJ1-1	CASSPRAGTEAFF
-	TRBV7-2	TRBJ2-2	CASSARDYRFGELFF
-	TRBV28	TRBJ2-7	CASSSNLRQGRKFIYEQYF
once	TRBV7-9	TRBJ2-1	CASSLGLAGGGNEQFF
-	TRBV7-6	TRBJ2-2	CASRPTSSLNTGELFF
few	TRBV6-5	TRBJ2-1	CASSYRLGNEQFF
-	TRBV9	TRBJ2-7	CASSATSGSFSYEQYF
-	TRBV29-1	TRBJ2-7	CSRWEEQYF
-	TRBV6-1	TRBJ1-5	CASRDRGQNQPQHF
-	TRBV15	TRBJ2-1	CATKGLAGGSEQFF
-	TRBV7-9	TRBJ1-2	CASSSYSSGYGYTF
-	TRBV6-1	TRBJ1-5	CASSELRRYSNQPQHF
-	TRBV14	TRBJ1-2	CASSQDLRSAGGYTF
-	TRBV4-1	TRBJ1-5	CASSQEGGGSNQPQHF
-	TRBV5-1	TRBJ2-2	CASSPSPGGTGELFF
once	TRBV11-2	TRBJ1-2	CASGWSSPNYGYTF
once	TRBV5-5	TRBJ1-5	CASSLTGTGSNQPQHF
-	TRBV25-1	TRBJ1-6	CASSGGSYNSPLHF
-	TRBV19	TRBJ1-5	CASSISKTGQPQHF
-	TRBV7-9	TRBJ1-1	CASRPGGRGMNTEAFF
-	TRBV7-9	TRBJ1-5	CARRAGARNQPQHF
once	TRBV10-1	TRBJ2-1	CASSEVSGGLFF
-	TRBV28	TRBJ1-3	CASSLATPGGNTIYF
-	TRBV6-1	TRBJ2-3	CASSEAPAGAKDTQYF
few	TRBV6-1	TRBJ1-5	CASSLQGEGIKPQHF
-	TRBV6-1	TRBJ2-5	CASINRGGGQETQYF
-	TRBV2	TRBJ2-5	CASNLYSQETQYF
-	TRBV10-3	TRBJ1-6	CAISEWALGTGEVNSPLHF
-	TRBV7-9	TRBJ1-6	CASSLAHKNSPLHF
-	TRBV18	TRBJ2-1	CASSPLSWGNEQFF
-	TRBV6-6	TRBJ2-1	CASSHGTRMSEQFF
-	TRBV4-1	TRBJ1-2	CASSQGGDYGYTF
-	TRBV5-4	TRBJ2-1	CASSLGGGAYNEQFF